A single T cell receptor beta chain is shown here with its context. Its antigen is unknown. This specimen belongs to a study of response to subunit inactivated influenza vaccine. Broader study findings: Authors suggested each seasonal flu vaccination may recruit only limited numbers of new T cells.

Germline values: CDR1 SGHRS, CDR2 YFSETQ. V was clipped by 4 bases and J by 5 bases, with 15 bases between them. This CDR3 has 14 amino acids. TCRdb reprocessed the RT-PCR reads with MiXCR, giving one entry per CDR3 protein. The table includes around 790,000 distinct CDR3 sequences, 21% detected once. The source of this sequence is a man in his fifties or sixties who received an inactivated influenza vaccine. This specimen consisted of PBMCs from blood, obtained roughly 5 days after vaccination. The rearrangement links TRBV5-1 to TRBJ2-5, with D tentatively TRBD1 (5 bases). The CDR3 sequence is CASSTGRALETQYF. DNA for the CDR3: TGCGCCAGCAGCACCGGCAGGGCTTTGGAGACCCAGTACTTC.